This T cell receptor beta chain emerged from a study of T cell repertoires in cytomegalovirus infection. The CDR3 sequence is 14 residues long. Germline V lookup: CDR1 SGHTA, CDR2 FQGNSA. The trim removed 5 bases at V and 10 bases at J, leaving 6 bases unmatched. Turning to this clonotype: Its antigen is as yet unknown.

TCRdb fed the reads into MiXCR, producing one record per CDR3 protein. Here the sample spans roughly 570,000 distinct CDR3 sequences, approximately 40% being singletons. The study's findings and limits: There were carriers of CMV plus the relevant HLA, and cumulative public TCR beta family frequency identified them.

The TCR sequence derives from a human donor in good health (CMV status not recorded). Some clones in this sample may be carry-over from other donors' samples. Source: cultured PBMCs, taken from culture after CMV antigen stimulation. The chain carries TRBV7-2 and TRBJ1-6; 9 bases match TRBD1. The CDR3 region is CASSRDRVPSPLHF. The CDR3 DNA reads as TGTGCCAGCAGCCGGGACAGGGTGCCCTCACCCCTCCACTTT.